This T cell receptor beta chain comes out of a study of beta chain features in type 1 diabetes. J lost 2 bases, V lost 2 bases, and 6 bases had no gene match. CDR3 length: 15 amino acids. Per germline, CDR1 SGHKS and CDR2 YYEKEE (reference sequence). Every bit of the isolated RNA underwent reverse transcription, so sequencing read expressed TCRB transcripts. Produced via immunoSEQ multiplex PCR; TCRdb's table is partial and in-frame only. In the table there are approximately 170,000 clones, 7.5% to 10% of which are singletons. Study results and caveats: The question left open here concerned HLA type influencing TCRB rearrangement.

With respect to this clone: The antigen is unknown.

The sequence derives from a woman under 30 in good health. The sequenced sample was central memory CD4+ T cells from blood. This chain connects TRBV5-5 to TRBJ1-2; 7 nucleotides match TRBD1. The CDR3 DNA reads TGTGCCAGCAGCTTTGGCAGGGGGGCGAACTATGGCTACACCTTC. The encoded protein is CASSFGRGANYGYTF.